Shown below are 24 T cell receptor beta chains from a single sample sequenced in a study of T-cell reconstitution after alpha-beta-depleted transplantation in children. Library preparation (for TCRbeta) was performed with unique molecular identifiers. MiXCR was run by TCRdb on the PCR reads, yielding one entry per CDR3 protein. The sample lists a few hundred thousand distinct CDR3 sequences, 10% to 15% seen once, with approximately 2% in the top ten. This material consisted of PBMCs, mostly from graft donor cells, taken 360 days after TCRalphabeta/CD19-depleted stem cell transplant. These receptors came from a male patient between 10 and 17 years old who had a stem cell transplant for acute myeloid leukemia, so the T cells may come from the graft donor.

This clonotype has just a few counts. The chain carries TRBV6-2 or TRBV6-3 and TRBJ1-2, with 8 bases aligning to TRBD1. The V gene's germline CDR1 is MNHEY and CDR2 SVGEGT. This CDR3 is built from 16 residues. The junction had 7 bases not matched to a gene; V was cut back by 0 bases and J by 4 bases. This CDR3 is CASSYSPGQGPYGYTF. The DNA for the CDR3 is TGTGCCAGCAGTTACTCCCCCGGACAGGGACCCTATGGCTACACCTTC.

This clonotype was detected ten times or more. The rearrangement links TRBV28 to TRBJ2-7; 8 positions agree with TRBD1. J lost 2 bases, V lost 7 bases, and 10 bases had no gene match. CDR1 is MDHEN and CDR2 is SYDVKM in the germline V gene. The CDR3 has 15 residues. CDR3 amino acids: CASTPRTGNPYEQYF. In nucleotides, the CDR3 is TGTGCCAGCACCCCACGGACAGGGAACCCCTACGAGCAGTACTTC.

V is TRBV28 and J is TRBJ1-1; the D is unclear. The germline CDR1 and CDR2 sequences are MDHEN and SYDVKM. The V gene lost 3 bases and the J gene lost 1 base, with 9 bases spanning the gap. CDR3 length: 14 residues. CDR3 DNA sequence: TGTGCCAGCAGTTTGGTGGAGTCGAACACTGAAGCTTTCTTT. Its translation is CASSLVESNTEAFF.

This clonotype was seen ten or more times. A read error may account for a junction end that differs from germline. The chain carries TRBV7-7 and TRBJ1-1; weak D call: TRBD1 (5 bases). CDR1 SSHAT and CDR2 FNYEAQ come from the germline V gene (reference sequence). The CDR3 loop spans 18 amino acids. The CDR3 sequence is CASSKYTGGIGESTEAFF. CDR3 bases: TGTGCTAGCAGCAAGTACACCGGGGGAATCGGGGAGAGCACTGAAGCTTTCTTT.

In this sample, this clonotype turned up many times. The genes are TRBV5-1 and TRBJ2-5; TRBD2 matches 7 bases. The J segment lost 2 bases and the V segment lost 3 bases, leaving 4 bases of the junction unmatched. Per the germline V gene, CDR1 is SGHRS and CDR2 is YFSETQ. This CDR3 is built from 14 residues. CDR3 sequence (DNA): TGCGCCAGCAGCTCTATAGCGGGTCAAGAGACCCAGTACTTC. Translated: CASSSIAGQETQYF.

Many counts were recorded for this clonotype. V is TRBV7-2 and J is TRBJ2-2, with no clear D. CDR3 length equals 14 residues. Germline-derived CDR1 and CDR2 are SGHTA and FQGNSA. The V gene lost 1 base and the J gene lost 5 bases, with 8 bases spanning the gap. The CDR3 DNA follows: TGTGCCAGCAGCTTAGTACTTTCAACCGGGGAGCTGTTTTTT. It is translated as CASSLVLSTGELFF.

The table lists this clonotype with a few counts. The chain is built from TRBV5-1 and TRBJ2-1; D uncertain. This CDR3 has 12 amino acids. Trimming took 5 bases from V and 9 from J, leaving 12 bases between them. CDR1 is SGHRS, CDR2 YFSETQ, per germline. This CDR3 reads CASSLELGEQFF. CDR3 nucleotide sequence: TGCGCCAGCAGTCTCGAATTGGGTGAGCAGTTCTTC.

The genes are TRBV19 and TRBJ2-1; 14 bases agree with TRBD2. The germline gives CDR1 LNHDA, CDR2 SQIVND (reference sequence). The length of the CDR3 is 16 residues. With V trimmed by 5 bases and J by 7 bases, 7 bases remained unmatched. The CDR3 spells CASSSPTSGRGNEQFF. CDR3 coding DNA: TGTGCCAGTAGTTCCCCGACTAGCGGGAGGGGGAATGAGCAGTTCTTC.

As for this clonotype: One junction end does not reproduce the germline sequence, and a read error may be involved. V usage is TRBV5-1 and J usage is TRBJ2-5, with no clear D. Germline V gene sequence: CDR1 SGHRS, CDR2 YFSETQ. The CDR3 is 12 amino acids. CDR3 in amino acids: CASSLPRTNPDF. CDR3 nucleotide sequence: TGCGCCAGCAGCTTGCCGCGGACGAATCCGGACTTC.

The chain links TRBV6-2 or TRBV6-3 to TRBJ2-5; no clear D. The ends were cut back, 6 bases at V and 3 bases at J, with 20 bases in the middle. The CDR3 extends over 16 amino acids. The V gene's germline CDR1 is MNHEY and CDR2 SVGEGT. The CDR3: CASRTRTPGPEETQYF. CDR3 nucleotide sequence: TGTGCCAGCAGAACCCGGACGCCCGGGCCTGAAGAGACCCAGTACTTC.

The sample holds many counts of this clonotype. This rearrangement joins TRBV12-3 or TRBV12-4 to TRBJ2-1; 8 positions agree with TRBD2. The CDR3 is 15 amino acids. V lost 5 bases and J lost 6; bases outside the gene matches: 9. The CDR3 region is CASSTGTSEVNEQFF. CDR3 bases: TGTGCCAGCAGTACCGGGACTAGTGAGGTCAATGAGCAGTTCTTC.

A few counts support this clonotype. V gene TRBV9 combines with J gene TRBJ2-1, with 9 bases fitting TRBD2. This CDR3 region has 15 residues. The V and J ends lost 0 bases and 6 bases, in that order; junction bases with no gene match: 4. Per germline, CDR1 SGDLS and CDR2 YYNGEE. CDR3 in amino acids: CASSVVPAGGNEQFF. CDR3 DNA: TGTGCCAGCAGCGTAGTCCCAGCGGGAGGCAATGAGCAGTTCTTC.

This clonotype appeared many times. The chain employs TRBV20-1 and TRBJ2-7, with a weak D call TRBD2 (7 bases). The CDR3 consists of 12 residues. The germline V gene has CDR1 DFQATT and CDR2 SNEGSKA (reference sequence). The V end lost 6 bases, the J end lost 5 bases, and 14 bases lay between the germline ends. The CDR3 DNA is TGCAGTGCCACCCTAGGGGGGGACGAGCAGTACTTC. This sequence encodes CSATLGGDEQYF.

This clonotype was observed at least ten times. This chain joins TRBV6-4 and TRBJ2-1; D is ambiguous. There are 14 residues in the CDR3. The germline V and J ends were trimmed by 3 bases and 4 bases, with 10 bases remaining between them. Germline values: CDR1 MRHNA, CDR2 SNTAGT. The DNA for the CDR3 is TGTGCCAGCAGTGAATACGGCAAGTACAATGAGCAGTTCTTC. It codes for CASSEYGKYNEQFF.

This clonotype was counted only a few times. The chain uses TRBV7-2 and TRBJ2-3; the D gene is possibly TRBD2 (6 bases). Germline V gene data show CDR1 as SGHTA and CDR2 as FQGNSA. V was shortened by 4 bases and J by 10 bases, with 9 bases between the two germline ends. This CDR3 has 11 amino acids. Here the CDR3 reads CASSSRGSQYF. The CDR3 nucleotides are TGTGCCAGCAGCTCCCGGGGGTCGCAGTATTTT.

This clonotype has more than one count but fewer than ten. The rearrangement links TRBV20-1 to TRBJ2-3; the D gene could be TRBD1 or TRBD2 (5 bases each). The germline CDR1 and CDR2 sequences are DFQATT and SNEGSKA (reference sequence). V was trimmed by 3 bases and J by 4 bases, leaving 20 bases between them. This CDR3 contains 16 residues. The CDR3 sequence is CSASSSGEWGSDTQYF. DNA of the CDR3: TGCAGTGCTAGTTCGAGCGGAGAGTGGGGGTCAGATACGCAGTATTTT.

To note about this clonotype: This is likely an artifact of a read error, given a far larger clone one base away. The chain recombines TRBV29-1 with TRBJ2-5; 8 bases match TRBD1. Germline CDR1 is SQVTM and CDR2 is ANQGSEA. This CDR3 spans 12 amino acids. The CDR3 here is CSVGQGQETEYF. The DNA of the CDR3 is TGCAGCGTTGGACAGGGGCAAGAGACCGAGTACTTC.

The gene calls are TRBV28 and TRBJ1-1, with unresolved D. CDR3 size: 18 residues. The germline CDR1 and CDR2 sequences are MDHEN and SYDVKM. V dropped 3 bases and J dropped 0 bases, with 20 bases sitting between them. DNA of the CDR3: TGTGCCAGCAGTTTTGGGTTAGGGAGAGGGTTCATGAACACTGAAGCTTTCTTT. Its translation: CASSFGLGRGFMNTEAFF.

In its sample, this clonotype was seen a few times. V and J are TRBV30 and TRBJ2-1; D not resolved. Germline-derived CDR1 and CDR2 are GTSNPN and SVGIG (reference sequence). This CDR3 comprises 12 residues. Trimming removed 1 base from V and 5 bases from J, with 6 bases in between. The CDR3 DNA reads as TGTGCCTGGAGTGGTGCAGACAATGAGCAGTTCTTC. Translation: CAWSGADNEQFF.

This clonotype was seen a few times. The gene calls are TRBV29-1 and TRBJ2-6; TRBD2 aligns across 8 bases. Trimming cost V 7 bases and J 0 bases; bases outside gene matches: 8. Germline-derived CDR1 and CDR2 are SQVTM and ANQGSEA. The CDR3 consists of 16 residues. CDR3 in amino acids: CSAIAGPGSGANVLTF. In nucleotides, the CDR3 is TGCAGCGCCATAGCGGGGCCAGGCTCTGGGGCCAACGTCCTGACTTTC.

This clonotype was observed a few times. V gene TRBV9 combines with J gene TRBJ2-1, with D unclear. Germline lookup yields CDR1 SGDLS and CDR2 YYNGEE. Trimming took off 3 bases at V and 5 bases at J, with 21 bases between the two ends. This CDR3 comprises 17 residues. The CDR3 DNA reads TGTGCCAGCAGCGCCTTCCTGAGTCCGGGCCGAAACAATGAGCAGTTCTTC. This codes for CASSAFLSPGRNNEQFF.

The chain uses TRBV12-3 or TRBV12-4 and TRBJ2-1, with D perhaps TRBD2 (6 bases). This CDR3 has 18 amino acids. V was clipped by 6 bases and J by 1 base, with 22 bases between them. The CDR3 DNA reads TGTGCCAGCAGCTACAATAGCTTACCGGGACTGTCCTACAATGAGCAGTTCTTC. Its translation is CASSYNSLPGLSYNEQFF.

The chain combines TRBV7-9 with TRBJ2-5; weak D call: TRBD2 (6 bases). Germline V gene data show CDR1 as SEHNR and CDR2 as FQNEAQ (reference sequence). This CDR3 comprises 14 residues. This CDR3 reads CALRGSGSWETQYF. CDR3 bases: TGTGCTCTTAGGGGTAGCGGTAGCTGGGAGACCCAGTACTTC.

The chain has TRBV6-5 and TRBJ1-1; D remains ambiguous. V lost 0 bases, J lost 0 bases, and 14 bases lay in between. The CDR3 is 17 amino acids. From germline, CDR1 is MNHEY and CDR2 SVGAGI. The CDR3 protein is CASSYSVWRRVNTEAFF. CDR3 nucleotides: TGTGCCAGCAGTTACTCCGTCTGGAGAAGGGTGAACACTGAAGCTTTCTTT.